This T cell receptor beta chain was profiled in a study of cytomegalovirus exposure and HLA in healthy donors. With 60 Vbeta and 13 Jbeta primers, the PCR was carried out. Sequenced by immunoSEQ multiplex PCR; TCRdb stores in-frame clones only, minus some. The repertoire holds fewer than 130,000 clones, about 68% seen once, with 3.8% in the top ten. This CDR3 is 14 amino acids long. Germline V gives CDR1 SGHRS, CDR2 YFSETQ. V was cut by 2 bases and J by 3 bases, with 11 bases left in between. The sample was PBMCs. The source is a man between 25 and 39 years old in good health and CMV-seropositive. The chain employs TRBV5-1 and TRBJ1-1; perhaps TRBD1 as D (5 bases). The CDR3, as DNA: TGCGCCAGCAGCTTAGAGGGACTCCACACTGAAGCTTTCTTT. It translates to CASSLEGLHTEAFF.